Sequencing of this T cell receptor beta chain was carried out in a study of blood T cell repertoires in COVID-19. Study background: Sites in the United States, Italy and Spain provided acute and convalescent COVID-19 samples.

TCRdb's copy holds only in-frame clones and misses some; the assay was immunoSEQ multiplex PCR. The sample lists roughly 170,000 clones; about 84% were seen once. Comments on this clone: Distinct nucleotide sequences in the sample also encode this CDR3.

Germline V CDR1 and CDR2: LGHDT, YNNKEL (reference sequence). The CDR3 sequence is 14 residues long. Trimming took 0 bases from V and 2 from J, leaving 7 bases between them. Sequences were obtained from peripheral blood. The clonotype was recovered from a human donor in a cohort sampled during active COVID-19. V is TRBV3-1 (or the pseudogene TRBV3-2) and J is TRBJ2-5, with D possibly matching TRBD2 (5 bases). CDR3 protein: CASSQDSGQETQYF. The CDR3, as DNA: TGTGCCAGCAGCCAAGATTCGGGGCAAGAGACCCAGTACTTC.